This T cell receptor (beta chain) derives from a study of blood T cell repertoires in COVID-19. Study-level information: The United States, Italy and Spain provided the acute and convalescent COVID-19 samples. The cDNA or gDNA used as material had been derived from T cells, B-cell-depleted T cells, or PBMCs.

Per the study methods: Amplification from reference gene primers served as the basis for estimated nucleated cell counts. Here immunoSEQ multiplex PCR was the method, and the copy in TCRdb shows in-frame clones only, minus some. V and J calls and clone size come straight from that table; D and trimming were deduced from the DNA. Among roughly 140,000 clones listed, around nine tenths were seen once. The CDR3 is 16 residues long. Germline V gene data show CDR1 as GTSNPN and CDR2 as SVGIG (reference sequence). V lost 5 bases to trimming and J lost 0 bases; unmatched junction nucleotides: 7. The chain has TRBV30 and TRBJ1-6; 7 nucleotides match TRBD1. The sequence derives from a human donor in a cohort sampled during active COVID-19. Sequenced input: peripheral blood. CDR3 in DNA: TGTGCCTGGCTACACAGGGGCAGCTCCTATAATTCACCCCTCCACTTT. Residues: CAWLHRGSSYNSPLHF.